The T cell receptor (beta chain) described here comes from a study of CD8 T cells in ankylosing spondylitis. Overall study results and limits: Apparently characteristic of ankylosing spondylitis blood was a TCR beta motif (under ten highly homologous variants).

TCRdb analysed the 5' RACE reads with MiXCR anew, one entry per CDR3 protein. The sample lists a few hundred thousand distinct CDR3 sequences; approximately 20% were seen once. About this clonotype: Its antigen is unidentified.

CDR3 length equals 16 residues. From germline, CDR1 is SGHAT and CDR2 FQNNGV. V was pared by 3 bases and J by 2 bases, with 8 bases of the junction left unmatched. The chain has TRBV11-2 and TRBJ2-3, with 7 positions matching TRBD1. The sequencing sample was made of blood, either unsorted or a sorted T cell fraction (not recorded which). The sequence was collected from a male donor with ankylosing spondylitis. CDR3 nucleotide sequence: TGTGCCAGCAGCTTGACAGGGCTCCTCTACACAGATACGCAGTATTTT. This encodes CASSLTGLLYTDTQYF.